The rows below give T cell receptor beta chains drawn from one sample of a study of identifying expanded T cells in peripheral blood. The protocol was immunoSEQ multiplex PCR, while the TCRdb copy is restricted to in-frame clones and leaves out a portion. The sample holds 90,000 to 110,000 clones, around 89% seen once. Source material: blood. The receptors here all came from a person aged 18-69 years in good health. CDR3s include the opening cysteine and the closing phenylalanine or tryptophan. D genes are given only for firm matches. Expanded clones are given a class, and other clones once, few, many or no size at all.

TRBJ1-4	TRBV7-9	.	.	TGTGCCAGCAGCTTAGGACTCAGCGATAATGAAAAACTGTTTTTT	CASSLGLSDNEKLFF
TRBJ2-7	TRBV28	TRBD2	.	TGTGCCAGCACTCTCCCAGAGACTAGCGGGTCCTACGAGCAGTACTTC	CASTLPETSGSYEQYF
TRBJ2-1	TRBV27	.	few	TGTGCCAGCAGTTTTTTCGGGGCCAATGAGCAGTTCTTC	CASSFFGANEQFF
TRBJ1-5	TRBV19	.	once	TGTGCCAGTAGTCTACAGACAGGTTCTAGCAATCAGCCCCAGCATTTT	CASSLQTGSSNQPQHF
TRBJ2-1	TRBV7-9	.	.	TGTGCCAGCAGCTTGCTTAGCTCCTACAATGAGCAGTTCTTC	CASSLLSSYNEQFF
TRBJ1-2	TRBV10-3	TRBD1	.	TGTGCCATGTCCGAGACAGGGGCCTATGGCTACACCTTC	CAMSETGAYGYTF
TRBJ1-6	TRBV30	.	.	TGTGCCTGGCGGGACGGCTATAATTCACCCCTCCACTTT	CAWRDGYNSPLHF
TRBJ2-7	TRBV11-3	.	.	TGTGCCAGCAGCCCCCCGGGGTCCTACGAGCAGTACTTC	CASSPPGSYEQYF
TRBJ1-4	TRBV10-2	TRBD1	.	TGCGCCAGCACTTGGGACAGGGGGAATGAAAAACTGTTTTTT	CASTWDRGNEKLFF
TRBJ2-3	TRBV10-1	.	.	TGCGCCAGCAGTGAGTCAGGTCGGGATACGCAGTATTTT	CASSESGRDTQYF
TRBJ2-5	TRBV7-5	.	.	TGTGCCAGAAGCTGGCCACCGGGACAGGGAAACGAAGAGACCCAGTACTTC	CARSWPPGQGNEETQYF
TRBJ2-4	TRBV11-1	.	.	TGTGCCAGCAGCTTAGGACAGGCTCTAGCCAAAAACATTCAGTACTTC	CASSLGQALAKNIQYF
TRBJ1-5	TRBV19	.	once	TGTGCCAGTAGTATTTTGTTATCAGGGGGCAATCAGCCCCAGCATTTT	CASSILLSGGNQPQHF
TRBJ2-7	TRBV5-4	TRBD2	.	TGTGCCAGCAGCCTACTAGCGGACACCTACGGGCAGTACTTC	CASSLLADTYGQYF
TRBJ2-7	TRBV4-2	.	.	TGTGCCAGCAGCCAGGAGTACTTACTCTACGAGCAGTACTTC	CASSQEYLLYEQYF
TRBJ1-4	TRBV7-3	TRBD1	.	TGTGCCAGTCAGGGGGCGGCGGATGAAAAACTGTTTTTT	CASQGAADEKLFF
TRBJ1-1	TRBV25-1	.	many	TGTGCCAGCAAGGCCGGGAGGGGTGAAGCTTTCTTT	CASKAGRGEAFF
TRBJ1-1	TRBV28	.	.	TGTGCCAGTTTAGGGGGGGGCACTGAAGCTTTCTTT	CASLGGGTEAFF
TRBJ1-5	TRBV9	.	.	TGTGCCAGCAGCGACGGGACAAGGTATCAGCCCCAGCATTTT	CASSDGTRYQPQHF
TRBJ2-3	TRBV5-1	TRBD1	.	TGCGCCAGCAGCTGGGACAGGGGGCAGACAGATACGCAGTATTTT	CASSWDRGQTDTQYF
TRBJ2-1	TRBV5-4	TRBD2	.	TGTGCCAGCAGCTTCGGACTAGCAGGGAGGAATGAGCAGTTCTTC	CASSFGLAGRNEQFF
TRBJ1-3	TRBV29-1	.	.	TGCAGCGTTGAAGATGGACGGCAGGGAAACACCATATATTTT	CSVEDGRQGNTIYF
TRBJ2-1	TRBV7-2	.	.	TGTGCCAGCAGCCCGATTCGATGGGGACGAAATGAGCAGTTCTTC	CASSPIRWGRNEQFF
TRBJ2-3	TRBV13	TRBD2	.	TGTGCCAGCAGCTTAAGGGCGGGAGCAGACGATACGCAGTATTTT	CASSLRAGADDTQYF
TRBJ1-2	TRBV6-6	TRBD1	.	TGTGCCAGCAGTTCCGGCCTGACAGGGTTTAACTATGGCTACACCTTC	CASSSGLTGFNYGYTF
TRBJ1-1	TRBV7-5	.	.	TGTGCCAGCAGCTTGTCCGGGAACACTGAAGCTTTCTTT	CASSLSGNTEAFF
TRBJ1-1	TRBV30	.	.	TGTGCCTGGAGTGTATTTGGAGGGAACACTGAAGCTTTCTTT	CAWSVFGGNTEAFF
TRBJ2-3	TRBV25-1	.	.	TGTGCCAGCAGTGATTCTGAATCAATCACAGATACGCAGTATTTT	CASSDSESITDTQYF
TRBJ2-6	TRBV7-3	.	once	TGTGCCAGCAGCATGGACGGATACTCTGGGGCCAACGTCCTGACTTTC	CASSMDGYSGANVLTF
TRBJ2-7	TRBV25-1	TRBD1	.	TGTGCCAGCAGTGAATCGTCAGGGGGCTTAGCCTACGAGCAGTACTTC	CASSESSGGLAYEQYF
TRBJ1-5	TRBV7-8	.	.	TGTGCCAGCAGCTTACTAACCGTCGGGAGCAATCAGCCCCAGCATTTT	CASSLLTVGSNQPQHF
TRBJ2-2	TRBV5-5	TRBD1	.	TGTGCCAGCAGCCTGGGACAGGACGTCGGGGAGCTGTTTTTT	CASSLGQDVGELFF
TRBJ1-5	TRBV19	.	.	TGTGCCAGTAGTATGGTGAGGACATCCTCGGGGAGGCAGCCCCAGCATTTT	CASSMVRTSSGRQPQHF
TRBJ2-3	TRBV2	TRBD2	once	TGTGCCAGCAGTCCTCGGACTAGCGGGAGGGATACAGATACGCAGTATTTT	CASSPRTSGRDTDTQYF
TRBJ1-3	TRBV9	TRBD1	.	TGTGCCAGCACTGAAGGATACAGGGGGCCCGGAAACACCATATATTTT	CASTEGYRGPGNTIYF
TRBJ1-4	TRBV6-1	.	.	TGTGCCAGCAGTGAGGTTATGAGGGGTGATGAAAAACTGTTTTTT	CASSEVMRGDEKLFF
TRBJ2-7	TRBV5-1	TRBD2	.	TGCGCCAGCAGCTTTATTAGCGGGAGTGCCACGGGCGAGCAGTACTTC	CASSFISGSATGEQYF
TRBJ2-1	TRBV7-8	.	.	TGTGCCAGCAGCTTAGATGCGGGGTATGAGCAGTTCTTC	CASSLDAGYEQFF
TRBJ1-1	TRBV5-1	.	.	TGCGCCAGCAGCTTGGATGGACAAGTTGAAGCTTTCTTT	CASSLDGQVEAFF
TRBJ1-5	TRBV2	.	.	TGTGCCAGCAGTGAAGCGTTCGGGGAAGTGAGCAATCAGCCCCAGCATTTT	CASSEAFGEVSNQPQHF
TRBJ1-2	TRBV5-6	TRBD1	once	TGTGCCAGCAGCCTTGACAGGGAGGTTGGCTACACCTTC	CASSLDREVGYTF
TRBJ2-1	TRBV6-1	TRBD2	.	TGTGCCAGCTGTAGCGGGGGACAAAACAATGAGCAGTTCTTC	CASCSGGQNNEQFF
TRBJ1-1	TRBV5-1	TRBD1	.	TGCGCCAGCAGCTTGGGCCTGTATAGACAGGGGAAGGACACTGAAGCTTTCTTT	CASSLGLYRQGKDTEAFF
TRBJ2-1	TRBV6-4	TRBD2	.	TGTGCCAGCAGTAGCGGGGCCTACAATGAGCAGTTCTTC	CASSSGAYNEQFF
TRBJ2-5	TRBV19	TRBD1	.	TGTGCCAGTACCCCACAGGGGGCGCGGGAGACCCAGTACTTC	CASTPQGARETQYF
TRBJ2-3	TRBV7-7	.	.	TGTGCCAGCAGCCCGACCCTCTCCACAGATACGCAGTATTTT	CASSPTLSTDTQYF
TRBJ2-7	TRBV5-1	.	.	TGCGCCAGCAGCTTGAACGACGACAGGTGGTCTGGAGAGCAGTACTTC	CASSLNDDRWSGEQYF
TRBJ2-7	TRBV7-2	TRBD1	once	TGTGCCAGCAGCCCTGGACAGGGCCGGGAGCAGTACTTC	CASSPGQGREQYF
TRBJ2-7	TRBV18	TRBD1	.	TGTGCCAGCTCACCTAGGGACAGGGGGGCCTACGAGCAGTACTTC	CASSPRDRGAYEQYF
TRBJ2-1	TRBV6-1	TRBD2	.	TGTGCCAGCAGTGAAATTTCGTTCGGGGGGGCAGGCTACAATGAGCAGTTCTTC	CASSEISFGGAGYNEQFF
TRBJ1-5	TRBV4-2	.	.	TGTGCCAGCAGCCAAGGGGCGGGGATCGGTCAGCCCCAGCATTTT	CASSQGAGIGQPQHF
TRBJ2-1	TRBV4-2	.	.	TGTGCCAGCAGCCAAGATGTCCTAGTCCATGAGCAGTTCTTC	CASSQDVLVHEQFF
TRBJ1-6	TRBV4-3	TRBD1	.	TGCGCCAGCAGCCGGGGGACAGCCAGCTATAATTCACCCCTCCACTTT	CASSRGTASYNSPLHF